The following is a T cell receptor (beta chain) sequence with its context. Germline trimming cut 3 bases from V and 1 base from J; bases unmatched to any gene: 4. Germline V gene lookup returns CDR1 WSHSY and CDR2 SAAADI. The CDR3 covers 15 residues. The PCR used 60 Vbeta and 13 Jbeta primers. TCRdb's copy holds only in-frame clones and misses some; the assay was immunoSEQ multiplex PCR. The table has approximately 78,000 clones, around 70% seen once; the top ten hold roughly a fifth. The data were obtained in a study of cytomegalovirus exposure and HLA in healthy donors. For the study at large: In an earlier analysis, approximately 120 million unique TCR beta sequences were found from 150 million to 200 million T cells.

The chain employs TRBV10-2 and TRBJ2-7; 9 bases are shared with TRBD2. This clonotype originated in a middle-aged man in good health and CMV-seropositive. The source material was PBMCs. CDR3 protein: CASSEGTSLSYEQYF. The CDR3 DNA reads TGCGCCAGCAGTGAAGGGACTAGCTTGTCCTACGAGCAGTACTTC.